This T cell receptor (beta chain) appears in the sequencing data of a study of CXCR3-negative and CXCR3-positive naive CD8 T cells. 250,000 to 350,000 cells per CD8+ T cell subset were flow-sorted in triplicate. Carrying UMI labels, the TRB cDNA libraries were prepared through 5' RACE. After re-calling the 5' RACE reads, TCRdb lists one entry per CDR3 protein, DNA absent. Its listing shows approximately 89,000 distinct CDR3 sequences. Study-level findings and limits: Against CXCR3-negative naive cells, CXCR3-positive naive cells showed more hydrophobic TRB CDR3s.

CDR1 MNHNS and CDR2 SASEGT come from the germline V gene. This CDR3 is built from 13 residues. With regard to this clonotype: As yet, its antigen is unknown.

The sequencing input was naive CXCR3+ CD8+ T cells from blood. Sample subset: CD45RO-CCR7+CD27+CD95- naive CD8+ T cells expressing CXCR3 (TNR3+). The receptor's source is a human donor in good health. Some clones in this sample may be carry-over from other donors' samples. The V call is TRBV6-1, the J call TRBJ2-3. This CDR3 is CASSGTDTDAQYF.